Below, one TCR beta chain is given with its context. The data were taken from a study of blood T cell repertoires in COVID-19. The wider study: In each case, the material was cDNA or gDNA derived from T cells, B-cell-depleted T cells, or PBMCs.

The authors' processing: Estimates of nucleated cell counts were drawn from the amplification of reference gene primers. TCRdb's copy holds only in-frame clones and misses some; the assay was immunoSEQ multiplex PCR. V, J and clone size are taken as reported in that table, and D and trimming were inferred from the DNA itself. Of roughly 200,000 clones in the sample, just under 90% were seen once. J was trimmed by 6 bases and V by 2 bases; bases with no gene match: 4. The CDR3 loop spans 14 amino acids. Looked up from germline, CDR1 is LGHDT and CDR2 is YNNKEL (reference sequence). The specimen sequenced was peripheral blood. The source is a man between 60 and 75 years old who had recovered from COVID-19. The rearrangement joins TRBV3-1 (or the pseudogene TRBV3-2) to TRBJ1-1; 9 positions match TRBD1. The CDR3 DNA reads as TGTGCCAGCAGCCAAAACAGGGGGCGGGCTGAAGCTTTCTTT. Encoded protein: CASSQNRGRAEAFF.